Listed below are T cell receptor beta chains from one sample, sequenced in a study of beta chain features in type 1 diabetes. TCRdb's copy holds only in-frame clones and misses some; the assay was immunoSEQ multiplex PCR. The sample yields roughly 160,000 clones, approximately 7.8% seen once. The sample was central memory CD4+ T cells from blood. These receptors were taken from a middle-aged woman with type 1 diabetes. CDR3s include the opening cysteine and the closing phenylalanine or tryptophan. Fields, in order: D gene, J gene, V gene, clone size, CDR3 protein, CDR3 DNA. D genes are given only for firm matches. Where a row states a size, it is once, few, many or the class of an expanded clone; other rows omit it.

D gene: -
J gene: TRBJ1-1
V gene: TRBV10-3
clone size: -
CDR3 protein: CAISESRPANTEAFF
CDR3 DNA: TGTGCCATCAGTGAGAGCAGGCCTGCGAACACTGAAGCTTTCTTT

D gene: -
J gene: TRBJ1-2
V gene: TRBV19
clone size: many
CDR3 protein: CASSTGEDGYTF
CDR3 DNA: TGTGCCAGTAGTACTGGGGAGGATGGCTACACCTTC

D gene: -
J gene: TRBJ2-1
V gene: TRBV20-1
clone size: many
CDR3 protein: CSARADEQFF
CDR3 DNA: TGCAGTGCTAGAGCAGATGAGCAGTTCTTC

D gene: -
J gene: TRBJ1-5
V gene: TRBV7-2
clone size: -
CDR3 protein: CASSLRVNQPQHF
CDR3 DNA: TGTGCCAGCAGCCTCCGGGTCAATCAGCCCCAGCATTTT

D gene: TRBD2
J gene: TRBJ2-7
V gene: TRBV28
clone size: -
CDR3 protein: CASNTQSSGAYEQYF
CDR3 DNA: TGTGCCAGCAATACCCAGTCTAGCGGGGCCTACGAGCAGTACTTC

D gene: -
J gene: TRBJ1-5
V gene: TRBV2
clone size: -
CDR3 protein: CASGGSLDQPQHF
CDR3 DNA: TGTGCCAGCGGCGGGTCTTTGGATCAGCCCCAGCATTTT

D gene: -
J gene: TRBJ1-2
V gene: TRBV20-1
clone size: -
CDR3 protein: CSANGGYGYTF
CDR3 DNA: TGCAGTGCTAACGGGGGCTATGGCTACACCTTC

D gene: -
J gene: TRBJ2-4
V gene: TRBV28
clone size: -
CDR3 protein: CASSTLQGGAKNIQYF
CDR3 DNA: TGTGCCAGCAGTACGCTCCAGGGGGGAGCCAAAAACATTCAGTACTTC

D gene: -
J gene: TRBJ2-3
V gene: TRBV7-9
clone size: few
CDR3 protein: CASSLGWGLSTDTQYF
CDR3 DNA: TGTGCCAGCAGCTTAGGATGGGGGCTTAGCACAGATACGCAGTATTTT

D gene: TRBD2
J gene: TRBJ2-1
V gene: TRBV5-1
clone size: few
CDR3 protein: CASSFGTSGVEQFF
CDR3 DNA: TGCGCCAGCAGCTTCGGGACTAGCGGGGTTGAGCAGTTCTTC

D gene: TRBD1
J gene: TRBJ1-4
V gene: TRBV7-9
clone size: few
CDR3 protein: CASSLMTGVGEKLFF
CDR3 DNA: TGTGCCAGCAGCTTGATGACAGGGGTAGGCGAAAAACTGTTTTTT

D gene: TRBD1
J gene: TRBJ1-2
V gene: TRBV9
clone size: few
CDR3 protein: CASSPRTGGGYTF
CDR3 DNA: TGTGCCAGCAGCCCTCGGACAGGGGGCGGCTACACCTTC

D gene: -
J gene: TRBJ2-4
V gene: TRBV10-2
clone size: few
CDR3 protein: CASSERGNIQYF
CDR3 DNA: TGCGCCAGCAGTGAGAGGGGGAACATTCAGTACTTC

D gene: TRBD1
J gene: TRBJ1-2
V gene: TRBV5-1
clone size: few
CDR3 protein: CASSGYRGVGYTF
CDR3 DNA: TGCGCCAGCAGCGGATACAGGGGAGTTGGCTACACCTTC

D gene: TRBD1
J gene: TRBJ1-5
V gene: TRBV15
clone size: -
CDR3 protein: CATSKRTGSQNQPQHF
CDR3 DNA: TGTGCCACCAGCAAACGGACAGGGTCGCAGAATCAGCCCCAGCATTTT

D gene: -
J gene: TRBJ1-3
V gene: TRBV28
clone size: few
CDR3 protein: CASGPLHSGNTIYF
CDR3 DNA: TGTGCCAGCGGGCCGCTGCACTCTGGAAACACCATATATTTT

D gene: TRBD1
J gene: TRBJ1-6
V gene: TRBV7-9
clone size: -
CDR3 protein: CASSPGQYNSPLHF
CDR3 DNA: TGTGCCAGCAGCCCGGGACAGTATAATTCACCCCTCCACTTT

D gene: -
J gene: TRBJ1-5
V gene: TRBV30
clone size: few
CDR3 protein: CAWRSGTLFNQPQHF
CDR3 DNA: TGTGCCTGGAGGTCCGGGACACTCTTTAATCAGCCCCAGCATTTT

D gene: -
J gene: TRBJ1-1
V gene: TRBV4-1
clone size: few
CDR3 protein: CASSWDMNTEAFF
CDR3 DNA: TGCGCCAGCAGCTGGGACATGAACACTGAAGCTTTCTTT

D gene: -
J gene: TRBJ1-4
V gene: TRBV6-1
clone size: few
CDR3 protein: CASGLQASNEKLFF
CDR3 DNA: TGTGCCAGCGGCCTACAGGCCTCTAATGAAAAACTGTTTTTT

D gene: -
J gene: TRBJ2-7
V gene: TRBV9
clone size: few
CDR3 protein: CASSVALDSLGYEQYF
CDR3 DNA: TGTGCCAGCAGCGTAGCGCTGGACTCCTTGGGCTACGAGCAGTACTTC

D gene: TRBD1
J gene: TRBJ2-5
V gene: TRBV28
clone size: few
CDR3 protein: CASSSTGGATQYF
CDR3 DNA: TGTGCCAGCAGTTCGACAGGGGGAGCCACCCAGTACTTC

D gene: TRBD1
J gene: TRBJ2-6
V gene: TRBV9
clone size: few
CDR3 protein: CASSSQTGPDSGANVLTF
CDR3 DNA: TGTGCCAGCAGCTCTCAGACAGGGCCCGACTCTGGGGCCAACGTCCTGACTTTC

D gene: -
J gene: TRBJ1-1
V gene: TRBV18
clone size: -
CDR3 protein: CASSPRGEGQGSEAFF
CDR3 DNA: TGTGCCAGCTCACCACGAGGGGAGGGGCAGGGATCCGAAGCTTTCTTT

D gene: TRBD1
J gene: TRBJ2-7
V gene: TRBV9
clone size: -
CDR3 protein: CASSQNDRAEPYEQYF
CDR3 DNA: TGTGCCAGCAGCCAAAACGACAGGGCCGAGCCATACGAGCAGTACTTC

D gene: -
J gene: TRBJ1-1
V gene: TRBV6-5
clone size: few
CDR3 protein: CASSPQGLVTEAFF
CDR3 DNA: TGTGCCAGCAGTCCGCAGGGGCTGGTCACTGAAGCTTTCTTT

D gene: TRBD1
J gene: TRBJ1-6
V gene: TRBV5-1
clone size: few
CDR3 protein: CASSLVGRGQLTPLHF
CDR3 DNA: TGCGCCAGCAGCTTGGTGGGCAGGGGGCAGCTTACACCCCTCCACTTT

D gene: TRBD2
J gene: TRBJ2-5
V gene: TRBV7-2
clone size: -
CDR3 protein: CASSLGLAGKTQYF
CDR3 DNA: TGTGCCAGCAGCCTCGGACTAGCGGGGAAGACCCAGTACTTC

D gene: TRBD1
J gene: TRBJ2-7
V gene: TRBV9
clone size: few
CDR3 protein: CASSMTGDSYEQYF
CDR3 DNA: TGTGCCAGCAGCATGACAGGGGACTCCTACGAGCAGTACTTC

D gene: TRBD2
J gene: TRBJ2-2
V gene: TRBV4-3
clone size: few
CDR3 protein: CASSQVGGGSNGELFF
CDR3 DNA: TGCGCCAGCAGCCAAGTCGGCGGGGGTTCGAACGGGGAGCTGTTTTTT

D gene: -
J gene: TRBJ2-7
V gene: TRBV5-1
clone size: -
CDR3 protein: CASSLDGHGRSYEQYF
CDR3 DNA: TGCGCCAGCAGCTTGGACGGACACGGCAGGTCCTACGAGCAGTACTTC

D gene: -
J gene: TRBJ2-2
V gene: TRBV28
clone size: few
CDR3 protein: CASDPRGLNTGELFF
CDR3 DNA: TGTGCCAGCGACCCCCGTGGGCTGAACACCGGGGAGCTGTTTTTT

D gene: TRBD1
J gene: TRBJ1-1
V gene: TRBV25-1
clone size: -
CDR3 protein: CASSSTGVTEAFF
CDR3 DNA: TGTGCCAGCAGTTCGACAGGGGTAACTGAAGCTTTCTTT

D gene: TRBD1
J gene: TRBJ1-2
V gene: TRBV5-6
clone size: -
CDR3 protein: CASSFPPGGNGYTF
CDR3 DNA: TGTGCCAGCAGCTTCCCCCCAGGGGGTAACGGCTACACCTTC

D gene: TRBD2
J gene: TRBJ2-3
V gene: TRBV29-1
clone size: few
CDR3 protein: CSVATGLAGGRQYF
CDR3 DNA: TGCAGCGTTGCGACGGGACTAGCGGGGGGACGCCAGTATTTT